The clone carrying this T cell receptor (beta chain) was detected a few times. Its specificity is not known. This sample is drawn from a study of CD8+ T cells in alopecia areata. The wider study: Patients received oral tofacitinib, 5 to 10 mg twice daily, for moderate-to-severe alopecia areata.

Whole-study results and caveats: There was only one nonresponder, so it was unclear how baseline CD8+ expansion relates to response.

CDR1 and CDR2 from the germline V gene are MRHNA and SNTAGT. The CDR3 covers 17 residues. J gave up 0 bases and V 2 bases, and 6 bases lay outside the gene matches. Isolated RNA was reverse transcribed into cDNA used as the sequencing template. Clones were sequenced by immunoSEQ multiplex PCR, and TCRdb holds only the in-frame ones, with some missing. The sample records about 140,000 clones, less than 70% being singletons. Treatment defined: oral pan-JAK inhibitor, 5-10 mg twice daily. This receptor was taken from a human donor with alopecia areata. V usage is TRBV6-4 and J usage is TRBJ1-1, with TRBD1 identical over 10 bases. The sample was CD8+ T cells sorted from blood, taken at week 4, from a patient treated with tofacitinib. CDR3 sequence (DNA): TGTGCCAGCAGTGACCAGCCGGGACAGGGGATGAACACTGAAGCTTTCTTT. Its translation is CASSDQPGQGMNTEAFF.